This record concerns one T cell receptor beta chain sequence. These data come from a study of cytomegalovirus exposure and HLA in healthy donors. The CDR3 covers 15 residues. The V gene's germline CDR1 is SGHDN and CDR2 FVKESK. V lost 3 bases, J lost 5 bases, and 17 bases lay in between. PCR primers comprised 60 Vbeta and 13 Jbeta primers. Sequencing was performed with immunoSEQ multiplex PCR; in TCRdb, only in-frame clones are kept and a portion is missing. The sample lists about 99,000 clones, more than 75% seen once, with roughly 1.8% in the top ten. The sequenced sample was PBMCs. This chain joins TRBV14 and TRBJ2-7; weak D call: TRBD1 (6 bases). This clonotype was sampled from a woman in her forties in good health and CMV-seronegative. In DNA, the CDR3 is TGTGCCAGCAGCCATACGGTAGGGGGTTGGAACGAGCAGTACTTC. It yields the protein CASSHTVGGWNEQYF.